The 22 T cell receptor beta chains in this list originate from one sample, sequenced in a study of blood T cells in healthy people across ages. Using a J-beta primer mix together with a sample-barcoded 5' primer, a second PCR was run for roughly 6 to 11 cycles. TCRdb called the 5' RACE reads again in MiXCR, with one record for every CDR3 protein. The sample holds around 1,000,000 distinct CDR3 sequences, under 30% seen once. These same data were also listed under a study on T cells of mothers and their children.

What was sequenced was blood. All receptors derive from a girl between 2 and 10 years old in good health.

This chain joins TRBV7-9 and TRBJ2-4, with D maybe TRBD1 (5 bases). Trimming cost V 4 bases and J 5 bases, with 21 bases left between them. Germline V gene data show CDR1 as SEHNR and CDR2 as FQNEAQ (reference sequence). This CDR3 spans 17 amino acids. The CDR3 region has the DNA TGTGCCAGCAGCTCCACAACTACGATATTGGGGCAAAACATTCAGTACTTC. This sequence encodes CASSSTTTILGQNIQYF.

Note on this clonotype: One end of the junction does not line up with germline, which may come from a read error. The genes are TRBV7-7 and TRBJ2-1, with 10 nucleotides matching TRBD2. CDR1 and CDR2 from the germline V gene are SSHAT and FNYEAQ (reference sequence). There are 16 residues in the CDR3. The CDR3 sequence is CASSLVGTSAYNEQFF. The CDR3 bases are TGTGCTAGCAGCTTAGTGGGGACTAGCGCCTACAATGAGCAGTTCTTC.

This clonotype was found a few times. V and J are TRBV27 and TRBJ1-5, with D possibly TRBD1 on 5 matching bases. The CDR3 has 14 amino acids. Trimming removed 4 bases at V and 3 bases at J, with 10 bases between. The germline CDR1 and CDR2 sequences are MNHEY and SMNVEV (reference sequence). DNA for the CDR3: TGTGCCAGCAGTTCGCAGGGACCCAATCAGCCCCAGCATTTT. Protein: CASSSQGPNQPQHF.

The V call is TRBV27, the J call TRBJ1-2; perhaps TRBD1 as D (5 bases). This CDR3 region has 15 residues. From germline, CDR1 is MNHEY and CDR2 SMNVEV (reference sequence). Trimming removed 6 bases from V and 0 bases from J, with 14 bases in between. As DNA, the CDR3 is TGTGCCAGCAGCTCCCTGGGGGAGTCTAACTATGGCTACACCTTC. Translated, it gives CASSSLGESNYGYTF.

Only a few counts were recorded for this clonotype. The CDR3 is CSVAQGETQYF. The CDR3 nucleotides read TGCAGCGTGGCCCAGGGAGAGACCCAGTACTTC. V and J are TRBV29-1 and TRBJ2-1, with a possible D match to TRBD1 (5 bases). The J call is in doubt because the DNA end fits TRBJ2-5 better. Germline loops: CDR1 SQVTM, CDR2 ANQGSEA. The CDR3 runs to 11 residues.

This chain uses TRBV25-1 with TRBJ2-7, with 8 bases lining up with TRBD1. The CDR3 length is 13 residues. The V segment lost 4 bases and the J segment 6 bases; nucleotides outside the gene matches: 5. Germline CDR1 and CDR2: MGHDK and SYGVNS. The DNA of the CDR3 is TGTGCCAGCAGTGGATGGACAGGGCCCGAGCAGTACTTC. It yields the protein CASSGWTGPEQYF.

This rearrangement joins TRBV4-3 to TRBJ1-2; D gene uncertain. CDR3 length equals 15 residues. CDR1 and CDR2 (germline): LGHNA, YSLEER. V lost 1 base, J lost 5 bases, and 14 bases lay in between. The CDR3 sequence: CASSQGVTLTYGYTF. The CDR3 DNA sequence: TGCGCCAGCAGCCAAGGGGTGACACTCACTTATGGCTACACCTTC.

The chain carries TRBV29-1 and TRBJ2-2; the D gene is possibly TRBD2 (6 bases). Germline CDR1 is SQVTM and CDR2 is ANQGSEA. The V end lost 3 bases, the J end lost 6 bases, and 23 bases lay between the germline ends. The CDR3 is 17 amino acids. Written as DNA, the CDR3 is TGCAGCGTTGATAAGGGTTTGGAGGGAGTCCTCCCCGGGGAGCTGTTTTTT. Translating it yields CSVDKGLEGVLPGELFF.

This clonotype was recorded a few times. The chain uses TRBV24-1 and TRBJ1-3; 10 bases agree with TRBD1. The germline gives CDR1 KGHDR, CDR2 SFDVKD. This CDR3 contains 17 residues. Trimming took 1 base from V and 2 from J; bases not matched to a gene: 4. The CDR3 region has the DNA TGTGCCACCAGTGATTTTTGGGGGACAGGGGCTGGAAACACCATATATTTT. Translating gives CATSDFWGTGAGNTIYF.

The V call is TRBV28, the J call TRBJ2-4, with 13 nucleotides matching TRBD2. This CDR3 spans 18 amino acids. Looked up from germline, CDR1 is MDHEN and CDR2 is SYDVKM. J gave up 1 base and V 6 bases, and 9 bases lay outside the gene matches. The CDR3 protein is CASSRLAGGGAAKNIQYF. The CDR3 DNA sequence: TGTGCCAGCAGCAGACTAGCGGGGGGTGGAGCGGCCAAAAACATTCAGTACTTC.

Here the CDR3 DNA reads TGTGCCAGCAGTATGGACCGGGACCAAGAGACCCAGTACTTC. Translated: CASSMDRDQETQYF. The J gene is TRBJ2-5, the V gene TRBV27, with unresolved D. There are 14 residues in the CDR3. The germline V and J ends were trimmed by 5 bases and 0 bases, with 10 bases remaining between them. Looked up from germline, CDR1 is MNHEY and CDR2 is SMNVEV (reference sequence).

The J gene is TRBJ2-7, the V gene TRBV4-1; 7 nucleotides agree with TRBD1. This CDR3 contains 14 residues. CDR1 and CDR2 (germline): MGHRA, YSYEKL. J gave up 6 bases and V 4 bases, and 9 bases lay outside the gene matches. The CDR3: CASSPLAGGSEQYF. CDR3 DNA: TGCGCCAGCAGCCCCCTGGCAGGGGGATCCGAGCAGTACTTC.

The chain recombines TRBV4-1 with TRBJ2-7; perhaps TRBD2 as D (5 bases). The CDR3 has 16 residues. Per germline, CDR1 MGHRA and CDR2 YSYEKL. Trimming removed 0 bases from V and 2 bases from J, with 14 bases in between. The CDR3, as DNA: TGCGCCAGCAGCCAAGATCTGACCGGGGTAGCCTACGAGCAGTACTTC. It encodes CASSQDLTGVAYEQYF.

This clonotype was seen a handful of times. A much larger clone differs by one base, so this may be a read error. The rearrangement uses TRBV11-3 and TRBJ2-7; D is undetermined. The CDR3 has 13 residues. The V and J ends lost 5 bases and 5 bases respectively, with 13 bases between them. Germline CDR1 is SGHNT and CDR2 is YENEEA. In DNA form, the CDR3 reads TGTGCCAGCAGCCAATCGGCGATAGACGAGCAGTACTTC. Amino acid sequence: CASSQSAIDEQYF. The whole variable domain, remainder taken from reference TRBV11-3 and TRBJ2-7, is EAGVVQSPRYKIIEKKQPVAFWCNPISGHNTLYWYLQNLGQGPELLIRYENEEAVDDSQLPKDRFSAERLKGVDSTLKIQPAELGDSAVYLCASSQSAIDEQYFGPGTRLTVT.

This clonotype was recorded a few times. The V and J genes are TRBV7-9 and TRBJ1-5; possible D gene TRBD1, 6 bases. From germline, CDR1 is SEHNR and CDR2 FQNEAQ (reference sequence). The V and J ends lost 5 bases and 7 bases respectively, with 12 bases between them. The CDR3 is 13 amino acids. CDR3 in DNA: TGTGCCAGCAGCCCAGGGGTTAGGCAGCCCCAGCATTTT. Its protein product is CASSPGVRQPQHF.

The genes are TRBV4-3 and TRBJ1-4; no clear D. The V gene lost 0 bases and the J gene lost 5 bases, with 19 bases spanning the gap. The CDR3 consists of 18 residues. Looked up from germline, CDR1 is LGHNA and CDR2 is YSLEER. DNA of the CDR3: TGCGCCAGCAGCCAAGATCCGGGCCCTCCACCCATAAATGAAAAACTGTTTTTT. It translates to CASSQDPGPPPINEKLFF.

The genes are TRBV12-3 or TRBV12-4 and TRBJ2-2, with 10 bases aligning to TRBD2. This CDR3 is 16 amino acids long. V shed 6 bases, J shed 2 bases, and the junction held 6 bases outside the gene matches. CDR3 nucleotides: TGTGCCAGCAGGCCGGGACTAGCGCCTAACACCGGGGAGCTGTTTTTT. Residues: CASRPGLAPNTGELFF.

J is TRBJ2-1 and V is TRBV28; TRBD2 aligns across 11 bases. CDR3 length: 16 residues. Germline CDR1 reads MDHEN; CDR2 reads SYDVKM. The trim removed 2 bases at V and 6 bases at J, leaving 6 bases unmatched. The CDR3 DNA follows: TGTGCCAGCAGTTTACTAGCGGGAGGTAGGGCCAATGAGCAGTTCTTC. It translates to CASSLLAGGRANEQFF.

This clonotype was observed a handful of times. This chain connects TRBV7-9 to TRBJ2-3, with a tentative D call TRBD2 (6 bases). Trimming took 6 bases from V and 0 from J, leaving 19 bases between them. The CDR3 spans 17 residues. The germline gives CDR1 SEHNR, CDR2 FQNEAQ (reference sequence). DNA for the CDR3: TGTGCCAGCAGTTTATTCCATAGCGGTGGAAGCACAGATACGCAGTATTTT. Its protein is CASSLFHSGGSTDTQYF.

The rearrangement joins TRBV6-5 to TRBJ2-7; possibly TRBD2 for D (5 bases). The germline CDR1 and CDR2 sequences are MNHEY and SVGAGI. The CDR3 loop spans 13 amino acids. Trimming pared 7 bases from V and 3 bases from J, leaving 13 bases between. This chain's CDR3 is CASISPGNYEQYF. The DNA of the CDR3 is TGTGCCAGCATCTCCCCGGGGAACTACGAGCAGTACTTC.

The chain links TRBV5-1 to TRBJ1-2; maybe TRBD1 (6 bases). V shed 6 bases and J shed 8 bases, with 20 bases lying between them. The CDR3 loop spans 14 amino acids. Per germline, CDR1 SGHRS and CDR2 YFSETQ. Here the CDR3 reads CASTLLSGAKGYTF. CDR3 coding DNA: TGCGCCAGCACCTTATTGTCGGGGGCGAAGGGCTACACCTTC. Full variable domain (rest looked up from reference TRBV5-1 and TRBJ1-2): KAGVTQTPRYLIKTRGQQVTLSCSPISGHRSVSWYQQTPGQGLQFLFEYFSETQRNKGNFPGRFSGRQFSNSRSEMNVSTLELGDSALYLCASTLLSGAKGYTFGSGTRLTVV.

The CDR3 bases are TGTGCCAGCAGCTTAGGCGGTCAGTACTCTGGAAACACCATATATTTT. Its translation: CASSLGGQYSGNTIYF. This chain joins TRBV13 and TRBJ1-3; D is undetermined. Per the germline V gene, CDR1 is PRHDT and CDR2 is FYEKMQ (reference sequence). The CDR3 extends over 16 amino acids. V gave up 0 bases and J gave up 0 bases, with 9 bases separating them.